This T cell receptor (beta chain) was recorded in a study of CD8+ T cells in alopecia areata. Sequencing used cDNA as its template, made by extracting RNA and reverse transcribing it. Data came from immunoSEQ multiplex PCR; TCRdb stores just in-frame clones and leaves some out. The data show over 150,000 clones, 55% to 70% seen once. This sample's treatment: oral pan-JAK inhibitor, 5-10 mg twice daily. The CDR3 runs 15 residues. V was clipped by 2 bases and J by 2 bases, with 13 bases between them. The germline V gene encodes CDR1 MNHEY and CDR2 SVGAGI. This clone came up once. This TCR derives from a human donor with alopecia areata. The chain employs TRBV6-5 and TRBJ2-7; D not certain. This material consisted of CD4+ T cells sorted from blood, taken at week 4, from a patient treated with tofacitinib. The CDR3 protein is CASSYHSPIAYEQYF. The DNA of the CDR3 is TGTGCCAGCAGTTACCACAGCCCTATAGCCTACGAGCAGTACTTC.